What follows are 29 T cell receptor beta chains derived from one specimen sequenced in a study of T-cell reconstitution after alpha-beta-depleted transplantation in children. As it was prepared, the TCRbeta library received unique molecular identifiers. TCRdb itself ran the PCR reads through MiXCR, one entry per CDR3 protein. Among around 370,000 distinct CDR3 sequences, 10% were seen once, and the ten largest hold more than 2%. Sequencing was performed on PBMCs from the stem cell graft donor, taken from the stem cell graft. The receptors were gathered from a human donor who donated a stem cell graft to a child with acute lymphoblastic leukemia.

The CDR3 region is CASSQEWGRFSHEQYF. DNA of the CDR3: TGCGCCAGCAGCCAAGAATGGGGGAGGTTTTCCCACGAGCAGTACTTC. The chain combines TRBV4-3 with TRBJ2-7; maybe TRBD2 (6 bases). The V gene's germline CDR1 is LGHNA and CDR2 YSLEER. Trimming stripped 0 bases from V and 5 bases from J, with 17 bases between. This CDR3 region has 16 residues.

In regard to this clonotype: One end of the junction fails to match germline, which may point to a read error. The chain links TRBV7-9 to TRBJ2-6, with TRBD2 matching 7 bases. The CDR3 consists of 17 residues. The germline CDR1 and CDR2 sequences are SEHNR and FQNEAQ (reference sequence). CDR3 in amino acids: CASSAAGLTSGANGLTF. The CDR3 DNA reads TGTGCCAGCAGCGCAGCGGGACTAACCTCTGGGGCCAACGGCCTGACTTTC.

There are a few counts of this clonotype. The chain links TRBV12-3 or TRBV12-4 to TRBJ1-1; TRBD1 might be the D (6 bases). Trimming left V 7 bases short and J 7 bases short, with 22 bases between. The CDR3 runs 15 residues. CDR3 in DNA: TGTGCCAGCACCCGGGGAGCCCTAGGGGGTCATGAAGCTTTCTTT. It encodes CASTRGALGGHEAFF.

In its sample, this clonotype was seen many times. The CDR3 spells CASSDHDSRDTQYF. The CDR3 DNA follows: TGTGCCAGCAGCGACCATGACTCACGAGATACGCAGTATTTT. The V gene is TRBV7-8, the J gene TRBJ2-3; D is ambiguous. This CDR3 is built from 14 residues. The germline gives CDR1 SGHVS, CDR2 FQNEAQ. The V end lost 5 bases, the J end lost 5 bases, and 14 bases lay between the germline ends.

The gene calls are TRBV5-1 and TRBJ1-1; D is ambiguous. The CDR3 has 15 amino acids. V dropped 4 bases and J dropped 3 bases, with 16 bases sitting between them. Germline CDR1 and CDR2: SGHRS and YFSETQ. CDR3 bases: TGCGCCAGCAGCCCCGGGAGGGTAAGAGACACTGAAGCTTTCTTT. Its translation: CASSPGRVRDTEAFF.

This clonotype was detected a few times. The genes are TRBV5-1 and TRBJ2-3; weak D call: TRBD1 (6 bases). V lost 2 bases, J lost 1 base, and 14 bases lay in between. Germline CDR1 SGHRS, CDR2 YFSETQ. The CDR3 is 16 amino acids. Written as DNA, the CDR3 is TGCGCCAGCAGCTTCCAAGGGGGAAGGGGCACAGATACGCAGTATTTT. This codes for CASSFQGGRGTDTQYF. Looking up the rest from reference TRBV5-1 and TRBJ2-3 gives the full variable domain: KAGVTQTPRYLIKTRGQQVTLSCSPISGHRSVSWYQQTPGQGLQFLFEYFSETQRNKGNFPGRFSGRQFSNSRSEMNVSTLELGDSALYLCASSFQGGRGTDTQYFGPGTRLTVL.

This clonotype was seen a handful of times. CDR3 sequence: CASSFGPAEANVLTF. The CDR3 nucleotides are TGTGCCAGCAGCTTTGGCCCAGCTGAGGCCAACGTCCTGACTTTC. J is TRBJ2-6 and V is TRBV7-2, with D unresolved. Trimming left V 3 bases short and J 6 bases short, with 12 bases between. This CDR3 is built from 15 residues. The germline V gene has CDR1 SGHTA and CDR2 FQGNSA.

Ten or more counts support this clonotype. The rearrangement joins TRBV4-1 to TRBJ2-1; perhaps TRBD1 as D (5 bases). CDR1 is MGHRA and CDR2 is YSYEKL in the germline V gene. V was trimmed by 2 bases and J by 9 bases, leaving 11 bases between them. The CDR3 contains 13 residues. DNA for the CDR3: TGCGCCAGCAGCCAATTATCAGGGTTTGAGCAGTTCTTC. Residues: CASSQLSGFEQFF.

This clonotype was seen a handful of times. The chain recombines TRBV7-2 with TRBJ2-3; TRBD2 agrees at 12 bases. Germline V gene lookup returns CDR1 SGHTA and CDR2 FQGNSA. The CDR3 runs 16 residues. Trimming at V came to 5 bases and at J to 2 bases, leaving 5 bases not matched to a gene. The CDR3 DNA reads TGTGCCAGCAGCCCCAGACTAGCGGGAGACACAGATACGCAGTATTTT. Protein sequence: CASSPRLAGDTDTQYF.

This chain links TRBV29-1 with TRBJ2-7; D call uncertain. This CDR3 contains 14 residues. Germline CDR1 SQVTM, CDR2 ANQGSEA. The V end lost 0 bases, the J end lost 2 bases, and 11 bases lay between the germline ends. This chain's CDR3 is CSVEDPMGTYEQYF. In nucleotides, the CDR3 is TGCAGCGTTGAAGATCCGATGGGGACCTACGAGCAGTACTTC.

This clonotype was observed a few times. V is TRBV7-9 and J is TRBJ2-1; 9 bases fit TRBD1. The CDR3 runs 17 residues. Trimming removed 5 bases from V and 8 bases from J; junction bases left unmatched: 16. The V gene's germline CDR1 is SEHNR and CDR2 FQNEAQ (reference sequence). The CDR3 bases are TGTGCCAGCAGCCTCCTGCCCGGACAGGGGAGGGTTTATGAGCAGTTCTTC. It encodes CASSLLPGQGRVYEQFF.

The chain couples TRBV3-1 to TRBJ2-5; D gene ambiguous. V was trimmed by 5 bases and J by 7 bases, leaving 14 bases between them. Germline V lookup: CDR1 LGHDT, CDR2 YNNKEL (reference sequence). The CDR3 sequence is 13 residues long. CDR3 sequence (DNA): TGTGCCAGCAGCAATGGCCGCCTAGGGACCCAGTACTTC. Its protein is CASSNGRLGTQYF.

This clonotype has a handful of counts. CDR3 bases: TGTGCCAGCAGGACAGCAGCTAACTATGGCTACACCTTC. Translating gives CASRTAANYGYTF. The chain recombines TRBV6-1 with TRBJ1-2, with D possibly being TRBD1 (5 bases). V was clipped by 6 bases and J by 0 bases, with 8 bases between them. Looked up from germline, CDR1 is MNHNS and CDR2 is SASEGT. The length of the CDR3 is 13 residues.

This clonotype has at least ten counts. This chain's CDR3 is CASSRTGGGETQYF. CDR3 DNA sequence: TGCGCCAGCAGTCGGACAGGGGGCGGAGAGACCCAGTACTTC. The rearrangement joins TRBV5-1 to TRBJ2-5; 11 nucleotides align to TRBD1. V lost 5 bases and J lost 4; bases outside the gene matches: 4. Looked up from germline, CDR1 is SGHRS and CDR2 is YFSETQ. The CDR3 length is 14 residues.

This clonotype was counted only a few times. Written as DNA, the CDR3 is TGCGCCAGCAGCCAACCCGACGGGTGGGGAACCGGGGAGCTGTTTTTT. Amino acid sequence: CASSQPDGWGTGELFF. The genes are TRBV4-3 and TRBJ2-2; D call uncertain. Germline assignment: CDR1 LGHNA and CDR2 YSLEER. V was cut by 2 bases and J by 5 bases, with 15 bases left in between. The CDR3 totals 16 residues.

The V and J genes are TRBV5-1 and TRBJ2-7; 7 bases are a match to TRBD2. This CDR3 is built from 15 residues. CDR1 is SGHRS and CDR2 is YFSETQ in the germline V gene. The J segment lost 3 bases and the V segment lost 0 bases, leaving 6 bases of the junction unmatched. The CDR3 here is CASSLVASGDYEQYF. The CDR3 DNA sequence: TGCGCCAGCAGCTTGGTGGCTAGCGGAGACTACGAGCAGTACTTC.

Many counts were recorded for this clonotype. The chain has TRBV6-2 or TRBV6-3 and TRBJ1-2, with 9 bases aligning to TRBD1. Looked up from germline, CDR1 is MNHEY and CDR2 is SVGEGT. The J segment lost 6 bases and the V segment lost 2 bases, leaving 10 bases of the junction unmatched. The CDR3 is 16 residues long. The chain's CDR3 is CASSYAAPGTGNGYTF. The CDR3 DNA reads TGTGCCAGCAGTTACGCCGCGCCCGGGACAGGGAATGGCTACACCTTC.

In this sample, this clonotype turned up a few times. The V gene is TRBV7-6, the J gene TRBJ2-1, with 8 bases lining up with TRBD2. Germline loops: CDR1 SGHVS, CDR2 FNYEAQ. V dropped 6 bases and J dropped 6; count of bases not matched to a gene: 4. This CDR3 has 13 amino acids. The CDR3 bases are TGTGCCAGCAGGGGGACTAGGTTCAATGAGCAGTTCTTC. Its protein is CASRGTRFNEQFF. The full variable domain, in which reference TRBV7-6 and TRBJ2-1 provide the parts outside the CDR3, is GAGVSQSPRYKVTKRGQDVALRCDPISGHVSLYWYRQALGQGPEFLTYFNYEAQQDKSGLPNDRFSAERPEGSISTLTIQRTEQRDSAMYRCASRGTRFNEQFFGPGTRLTVL.

Only a few counts were recorded for this clonotype. The CDR3 protein is CASSYGWDREQYF. The CDR3 DNA follows: TGTGCCAGCAGTTACGGGTGGGACAGAGAGCAGTACTTC. This chain uses TRBV6-2 or TRBV6-3 with TRBJ2-7; 7 bases align to TRBD1. Germline V gene lookup returns CDR1 MNHEY and CDR2 SVGEGT. CDR3 length equals 13 residues. V trimming: 2 bases; J trimming: 7 bases; junction bases outside the gene matches: 5.

This clonotype was seen a handful of times. J is TRBJ2-5 and V is TRBV9; maybe TRBD2 (5 bases). The CDR3 is 15 amino acids. V shed 3 bases and J shed 2 bases, with 14 bases lying between them. Germline V gene data show CDR1 as SGDLS and CDR2 as YYNGEE. The CDR3 DNA sequence: TGTGCCAGCAGCGCCGGGGTTCTAGAACAAGAGACCCAGTACTTC. Its protein is CASSAGVLEQETQYF.

This clonotype was found a few times. V is TRBV4-3 and J is TRBJ2-1; the match to TRBD2 covers 8 bases. Losses at the gene ends were 0 bases for V and 5 bases for J; bases not matched to a gene: 9. The germline CDR1 and CDR2 sequences are LGHNA and YSLEER. This CDR3 spans 17 amino acids. The CDR3 loop reads CASSQDGPTSVDNEQFF. CDR3 in DNA: TGCGCCAGCAGCCAAGATGGGCCGACTAGCGTCGACAATGAGCAGTTCTTC.

This clonotype showed up just a few times. The rearrangement uses TRBV5-1 and TRBJ1-2, with TRBD1 as a possible D gene (6 bases). CDR1 SGHRS and CDR2 YFSETQ come from the germline V gene. The V gene lost 0 bases and the J gene lost 5 bases, with 11 bases spanning the gap. The CDR3 totals 14 residues. CDR3 protein: CASSLGDTAYGYTF. In DNA form, the CDR3 reads TGCGCCAGCAGCTTGGGGGACACGGCTTATGGCTACACCTTC.

This clonotype was seen a handful of times. The rearrangement uses TRBV6-2 or TRBV6-3 and TRBJ1-2; a weak D match, TRBD1 (5 bases). This CDR3 has 14 residues. Trimming took 7 bases from V and 4 from J, leaving 16 bases between them. Germline CDR1 MNHEY, CDR2 SVGEGT. The CDR3 loop reads CASTRLGDPYGYTF. The CDR3 DNA sequence: TGTGCCAGCACCCGCCTGGGGGATCCCTATGGCTACACCTTC.

At least ten counts were recorded for this clonotype. This chain uses TRBV29-1 with TRBJ1-1, with a possible D match to TRBD1 (6 bases). The germline gives CDR1 SQVTM, CDR2 ANQGSEA. The CDR3 spans 11 residues. Trimming removed 5 bases from V and 7 bases from J, with 11 bases in between. The CDR3 DNA sequence: TGCAGCGTTTCAGGGGTTAGTGAAGCTTTCTTT. Translation: CSVSGVSEAFF.

The V call is TRBV24-1, the J call TRBJ1-2; D might be TRBD1 (6 bases). This CDR3 has 12 amino acids. V dropped 3 bases and J dropped 8 bases, with 9 bases sitting between them. Per the germline V gene, CDR1 is KGHDR and CDR2 is SFDVKD. For the CDR3, the DNA is TGTGCCACCAGTGATCCACAGGGAGGCTACACCTTC. Its translation is CATSDPQGGYTF.

This clonotype appeared a few times. The chain recombines TRBV20-1 with TRBJ2-7; 11 bases match TRBD2. V was pared by 0 bases and J by 6 bases, with 4 bases of the junction left unmatched. The CDR3 covers 14 residues. In germline, CDR1 is DFQATT, CDR2 SNEGSKA (reference sequence). In DNA, the CDR3 is TGCAGTGCTAGAGATCTAGCGGGAGGCCTCGAGCAGTACTTC. It encodes CSARDLAGGLEQYF.

This clonotype was observed many times. V and J are TRBV5-1 and TRBJ2-4, with D possibly being TRBD1 (5 bases). Germline-derived CDR1 and CDR2 are SGHRS and YFSETQ. The germline V and J ends were trimmed by 5 bases and 5 bases, with 8 bases remaining between them. This CDR3 is built from 12 residues. This chain's CDR3 is CASRGRENIQYF. DNA for the CDR3: TGCGCCAGCAGGGGGCGCGAAAACATTCAGTACTTC. The full variable domain, completed using reference TRBV5-1 and TRBJ2-4, is KAGVTQTPRYLIKTRGQQVTLSCSPISGHRSVSWYQQTPGQGLQFLFEYFSETQRNKGNFPGRFSGRQFSNSRSEMNVSTLELGDSALYLCASRGRENIQYFGAGTRLSVL.

This clonotype was detected many times. This chain connects TRBV27 to TRBJ2-1; TRBD2 agrees at 15 bases. The ends lost 6 bases at V and 2 bases at J; junction bases unmatched: 2. Germline V lookup: CDR1 MNHEY, CDR2 SMNVEV (reference sequence). The CDR3 covers 16 residues. CDR3 protein: CASRGLAGGAYNEQFF. The CDR3 bases are TGTGCCAGCAGGGGACTAGCGGGAGGCGCCTACAATGAGCAGTTCTTC.

CDR3 loop: CSASRQNNEQFF. The CDR3 nucleotides are TGCAGTGCTAGCAGACAGAACAATGAGCAGTTCTTC. The chain combines TRBV20-1 with TRBJ2-1; tentatively, D is TRBD1 (5 bases). CDR1 is DFQATT, CDR2 SNEGSKA, per germline (reference sequence). The V end lost 3 bases, the J end lost 5 bases, and 8 bases lay between the germline ends. The CDR3 is 12 amino acids.